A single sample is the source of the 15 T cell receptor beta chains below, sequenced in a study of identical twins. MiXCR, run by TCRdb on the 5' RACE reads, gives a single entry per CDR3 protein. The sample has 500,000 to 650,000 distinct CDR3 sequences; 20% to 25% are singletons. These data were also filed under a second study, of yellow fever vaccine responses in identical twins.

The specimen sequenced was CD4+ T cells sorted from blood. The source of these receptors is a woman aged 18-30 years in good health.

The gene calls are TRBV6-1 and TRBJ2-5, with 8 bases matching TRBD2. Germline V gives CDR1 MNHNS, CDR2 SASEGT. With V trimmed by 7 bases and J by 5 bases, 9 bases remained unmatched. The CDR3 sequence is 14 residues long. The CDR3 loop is CASTPGGAPETQYF. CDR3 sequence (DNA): TGTGCCAGCACCCCGGGGGGGGCCCCGGAGACCCAGTACTTC.

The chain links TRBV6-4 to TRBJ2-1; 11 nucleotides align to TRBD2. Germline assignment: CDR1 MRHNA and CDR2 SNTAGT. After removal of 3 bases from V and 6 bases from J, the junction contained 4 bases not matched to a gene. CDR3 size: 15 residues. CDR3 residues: CASSEGTSGLNEQFF. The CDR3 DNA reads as TGTGCCAGCAGTGAGGGGACTAGCGGCCTCAATGAGCAGTTCTTC.

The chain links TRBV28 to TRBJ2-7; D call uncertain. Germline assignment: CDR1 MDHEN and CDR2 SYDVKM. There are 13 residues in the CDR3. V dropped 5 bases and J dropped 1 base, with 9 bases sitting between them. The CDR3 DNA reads TGTGCCAGCAGTACCATCCAATCCTACGAGCAGTACGTC. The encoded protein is CASSTIQSYEQYV.

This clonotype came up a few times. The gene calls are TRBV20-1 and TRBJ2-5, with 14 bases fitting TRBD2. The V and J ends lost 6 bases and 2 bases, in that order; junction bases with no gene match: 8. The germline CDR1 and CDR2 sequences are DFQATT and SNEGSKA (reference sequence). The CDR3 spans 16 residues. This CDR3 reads CSARLAGGPTQETQYF. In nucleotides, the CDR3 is TGCAGTGCAAGACTAGCGGGAGGGCCCACGCAAGAGACCCAGTACTTC.

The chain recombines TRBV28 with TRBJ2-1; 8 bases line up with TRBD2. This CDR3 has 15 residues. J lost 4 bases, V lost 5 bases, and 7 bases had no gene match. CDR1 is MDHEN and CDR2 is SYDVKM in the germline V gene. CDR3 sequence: CASSKLAEPYNEQFF. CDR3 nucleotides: TGTGCCAGCAGTAAACTAGCGGAACCTTACAATGAGCAGTTCTTC.

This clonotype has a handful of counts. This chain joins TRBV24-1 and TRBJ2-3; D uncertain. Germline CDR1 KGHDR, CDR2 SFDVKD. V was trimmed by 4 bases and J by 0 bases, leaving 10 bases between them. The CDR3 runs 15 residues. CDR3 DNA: TGTGCCACCAGTGACCGGAAAGGCAGCACAGATACGCAGTATTTT. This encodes CATSDRKGSTDTQYF.

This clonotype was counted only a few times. CDR3 in amino acids: CASSSGTGYEQYF. The CDR3 DNA reads TGTGCCAGCAGTTCCGGCACAGGCTACGAGCAGTACTTC. This sequence joins TRBV12-3 or TRBV12-4 and TRBJ2-7; perhaps TRBD1 as D (5 bases). V was shortened by 4 bases and J by 3 bases, with 10 bases between the two germline ends. This CDR3 has 13 residues.

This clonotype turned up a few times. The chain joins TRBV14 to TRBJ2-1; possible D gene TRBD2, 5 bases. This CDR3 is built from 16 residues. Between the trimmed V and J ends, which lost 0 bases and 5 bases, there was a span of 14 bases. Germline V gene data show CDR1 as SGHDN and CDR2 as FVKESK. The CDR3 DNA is TGTGCCAGCAGCCAAGATGTGGCTAGCCTCAACAATGAGCAGTTCTTC. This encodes CASSQDVASLNNEQFF.

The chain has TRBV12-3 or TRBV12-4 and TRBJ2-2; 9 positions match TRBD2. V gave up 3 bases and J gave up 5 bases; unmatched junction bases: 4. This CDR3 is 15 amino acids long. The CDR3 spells CASSFLAGATGELFF. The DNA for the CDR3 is TGTGCCAGCAGTTTCTTAGCGGGAGCGACCGGGGAGCTGTTTTTT.

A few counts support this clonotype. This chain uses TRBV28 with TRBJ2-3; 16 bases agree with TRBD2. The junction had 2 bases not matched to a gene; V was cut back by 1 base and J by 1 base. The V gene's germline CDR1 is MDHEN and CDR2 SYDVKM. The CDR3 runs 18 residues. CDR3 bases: TGTGCCAGCAGTTTATCGGGACTAGCGGGAGGGGGCACAGATACGCAGTATTTT. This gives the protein CASSLSGLAGGGTDTQYF.

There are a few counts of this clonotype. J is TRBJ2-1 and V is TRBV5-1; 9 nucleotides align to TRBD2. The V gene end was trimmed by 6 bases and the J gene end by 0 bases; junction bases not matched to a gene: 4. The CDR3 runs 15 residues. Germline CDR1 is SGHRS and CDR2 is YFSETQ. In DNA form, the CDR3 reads TGCGCCAGCACTCCTAGCGGGGCCTCCTACAATGAGCAGTTCTTC. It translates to CASTPSGASYNEQFF.

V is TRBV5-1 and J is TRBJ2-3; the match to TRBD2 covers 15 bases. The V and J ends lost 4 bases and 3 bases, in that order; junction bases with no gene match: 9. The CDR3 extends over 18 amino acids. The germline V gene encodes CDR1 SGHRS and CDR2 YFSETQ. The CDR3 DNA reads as TGCGCCAGCAGCCCCCGACGGGGACTAGCGGGAGGAACAGATACGCAGTATTTT. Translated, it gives CASSPRRGLAGGTDTQYF.

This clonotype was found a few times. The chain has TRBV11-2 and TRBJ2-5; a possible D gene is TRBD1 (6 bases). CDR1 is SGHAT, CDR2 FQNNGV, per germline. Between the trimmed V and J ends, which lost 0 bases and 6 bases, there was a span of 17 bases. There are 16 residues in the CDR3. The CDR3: CASSLDPGTKLQTQYF. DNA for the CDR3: TGTGCCAGCAGCTTAGATCCTGGGACAAAACTGCAGACCCAGTACTTC.

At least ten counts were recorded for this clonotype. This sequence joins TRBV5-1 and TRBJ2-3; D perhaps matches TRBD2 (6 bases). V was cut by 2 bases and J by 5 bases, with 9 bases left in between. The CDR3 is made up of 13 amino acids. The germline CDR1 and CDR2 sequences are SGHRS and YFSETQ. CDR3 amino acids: CASSFGTGDTQYF. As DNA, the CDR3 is TGCGCCAGCAGCTTCGGGACTGGAGATACGCAGTATTTT.

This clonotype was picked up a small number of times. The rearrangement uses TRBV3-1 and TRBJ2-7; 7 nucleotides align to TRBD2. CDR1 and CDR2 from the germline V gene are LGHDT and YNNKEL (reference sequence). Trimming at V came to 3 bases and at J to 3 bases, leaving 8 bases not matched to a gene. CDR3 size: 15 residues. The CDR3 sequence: CASSQRTRDDYEQYF. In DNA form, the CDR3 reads TGTGCCAGCAGCCAGAGGACTAGAGACGACTACGAGCAGTACTTC.